The text below deals with one TCR beta chain. Its specificity is not known. PCR involved 60 Vbeta and 13 Jbeta primers. In the original analysis: Some 9.9 million shared chains were among around 80 million unique TCR beta chains counted in a later analysis. Generated by immunoSEQ multiplex PCR, the TCRdb table keeps only in-frame clones and is missing some. V and J calls and clone size are copied from that table; D and trimming were computed from the DNA. The sample consists of about 140,000 clones, over 60% of them appearing once. This entry comes from a study of cytomegalovirus exposure and HLA in healthy donors. On the study more broadly: Clustering assigned 81% of the approximately 400 genotyped donors to the Caucasian-associated ancestry cluster.

Study-wide points: Researchers reported from a later analysis that most CMV-associated TCR beta chains appeared HLA-restricted.

The CDR3 runs 15 residues. Deletions cut 0 bases from V and 4 bases from J, with 12 bases between. The germline CDR1 and CDR2 sequences are LGHNA and YNFKEQ. The sequencing input was PBMCs. The TCR sequence derives from a male donor in good health and CMV-seronegative. The chain carries TRBV4-2 and TRBJ1-2; no clear D gene. The CDR3 region is CASSQERRAGYGYTF. The CDR3 DNA follows: TGTGCCAGCAGCCAAGAACGGCGGGCAGGCTATGGCTACACCTTC.